The 16 T cell receptor beta chains presented below share a single source sample, sequenced in a study of blood T cell repertoires in COVID-19. Produced via immunoSEQ multiplex PCR; TCRdb's table is partial and in-frame only. This sample has just under 50,000 clones, with more than 90% found just once. Source material: peripheral blood. All receptors derive from a human donor in a cohort sampled during active COVID-19.

The genes are TRBV2 and TRBJ1-2; 8 nucleotides agree with TRBD1. V lost 3 bases, J lost 0 bases, and 9 bases stayed unmatched. The CDR3 extends over 17 amino acids. From germline, CDR1 is SNHLY and CDR2 FYNNEI. The CDR3 sequence is CASSDRGRGHSNYGYTF. In nucleotides, the CDR3 is TGTGCCAGCAGTGATCGTGGCAGGGGGCATTCTAACTATGGCTACACCTTC.

The chain couples TRBV6-4 to TRBJ2-1; TRBD2 aligns across 7 bases. V lost 0 bases, J lost 9 bases, and 5 bases stayed unmatched. The CDR3 extends over 14 amino acids. The V gene's germline CDR1 is MRHNA and CDR2 SNTAGT. CDR3 region: CASSDSRESSEQFF. The CDR3 bases are TGTGCCAGCAGTGACTCGCGGGAGAGCAGTGAGCAGTTCTTC.

The CDR3 protein is CASSQAGRGREKLFF. The DNA for the CDR3 is TGTGCCAGCAGCCAAGCAGGCAGGGGAAGGGAAAAACTGTTTTTT. This sequence joins TRBV14 and TRBJ1-4, with a tentative D call TRBD1 (6 bases). Germline V gene data show CDR1 as SGHDN and CDR2 as FVKESK. CDR3 length equals 15 residues. The V gene lost 1 base and the J gene lost 8 bases, with 14 bases spanning the gap.

A few counts support this clone. The CDR3 DNA follows: TGTGCCAGCAGCTTAGGACTAGCGGATTACAATGAGCAGTTCTTC. As protein: CASSLGLADYNEQFF. The chain has TRBV11-3 and TRBJ2-1, with TRBD2 matching over 9 bases. Germline CDR1 is SGHNT and CDR2 is YENEEA. V shed 1 base, J shed 4 bases, and the junction held 2 bases outside the gene matches. This CDR3 spans 15 amino acids.

The CDR3 loop reads CATSDSGRAPDETQYF. In DNA form, the CDR3 reads TGTGCCACCAGTGATAGCGGGAGGGCACCCGACGAGACCCAGTACTTC. The V and J genes are TRBV24-1 and TRBJ2-5; 10 positions match TRBD2. The CDR3 runs to 16 residues. Unmatched junction bases numbered 8, after V lost 3 bases and J lost 5 bases. Germline CDR1 KGHDR, CDR2 SFDVKD.

This chain uses TRBV19 with TRBJ2-1; 8 nucleotides line up with TRBD2. This CDR3 spans 17 amino acids. From germline, CDR1 is LNHDA and CDR2 SQIVND (reference sequence). V lost 6 bases, J lost 1 base, and 11 bases stayed unmatched. CDR3 protein: CASRSPSAGGSYNEQFF. CDR3 DNA sequence: TGTGCCAGTAGGTCACCGTCGGCGGGAGGATCCTACAATGAGCAGTTCTTC.

The chain joins TRBV2 to TRBJ2-2; the D gene is possibly TRBD2 (5 bases). This CDR3 is 12 amino acids long. Trimming left V 6 bases short and J 6 bases short, with 8 bases between. Germline V gives CDR1 SNHLY, CDR2 FYNNEI. CDR3 region: CASRDFPGELFF. For the CDR3, the DNA is TGTGCCAGCAGGGACTTCCCCGGGGAGCTGTTTTTT.

V and J are TRBV27 and TRBJ2-3, with 7 nucleotides matching TRBD2. Germline V CDR1 and CDR2: MNHEY, SMNVEV (reference sequence). CDR3 length: 15 residues. V shed 3 bases and J 4 bases; nucleotides not matched to a gene: 7. The CDR3 here is CASSFTSARADTQYF. In DNA, the CDR3 is TGTGCCAGCAGTTTTACTAGCGCTCGGGCAGATACGCAGTATTTT.

The rearrangement joins TRBV5-6 to TRBJ1-2; D ambiguous. The CDR3 is 12 residues long. Between the trimmed V and J ends, which lost 5 bases and 2 bases, there was a span of 7 bases. CDR1 is SGHDT and CDR2 is YYEEEE in the germline V gene. The CDR3 DNA reads as TGTGCCAGCAGTGAACAGAACTATGGCTACACCTTC. Amino acid sequence: CASSEQNYGYTF. The whole variable domain, remainder taken from reference TRBV5-6 and TRBJ1-2, is DAGVTQSPTHLIKTRGQQVTLRCSPKSGHDTVSWYQQALGQGPQFIFQYYEEEERQRGNFPDRFSGHQFPNYSSELNVNALLLGDSALYLCASSEQNYGYTFGSGTRLTVV.

The rearrangement uses TRBV5-4 and TRBJ2-7, with TRBD1 as a possible D gene (7 bases). From germline, CDR1 is SGHNT and CDR2 YYREEE (reference sequence). V was cut by 4 bases and J by 6 bases, with 20 bases left in between. CDR3 length: 15 amino acids. The CDR3 bases are TGTGCCAGCAGCCGTCAACAGGGGAGGAGGGTCGAGCAGTACTTC. Translated: CASSRQQGRRVEQYF.

CDR3 protein: CASRVTGGTGELFF. The CDR3 DNA is TGTGCCAGCAGAGTGACAGGGGGCACCGGGGAGCTGTTTTTT. The chain carries TRBV2 and TRBJ2-2; 9 bases fit TRBD1. J lost 4 bases, V lost 6 bases, and 3 bases had no gene match. This CDR3 contains 14 residues. Looked up from germline, CDR1 is SNHLY and CDR2 is FYNNEI.

CDR3 nucleotide sequence: TGTGCCAGCAGTGTCGGACAGGGAGTAAATCAGCCCCAGCATTTT. This sequence encodes CASSVGQGVNQPQHF. This sequence joins TRBV3-1 (or the pseudogene TRBV3-2) and TRBJ1-5, with 8 bases identical to TRBD1. Germline V gene data show CDR1 as LGHDT and CDR2 as YNNKEL (reference sequence). J gave up 4 bases and V 6 bases, and 8 bases lay outside the gene matches. The CDR3 sequence is 15 residues long.

The J gene is TRBJ2-3, the V gene TRBV4-2, with 7 bases that match TRBD2. The germline V gene has CDR1 LGHNA and CDR2 YNFKEQ. This CDR3 contains 16 residues. The V gene end was trimmed by 8 bases and the J gene end by 3 bases; junction bases not matched to a gene: 14. Here the CDR3 reads CASRPGEGWGTDTQYF. CDR3 in DNA: TGTGCCAGCCGCCCGGGGGAGGGCTGGGGTACAGATACGCAGTATTTT.

The genes are TRBV3-1 (or the pseudogene TRBV3-2) and TRBJ1-5; TRBD1 is a possible D gene (5 bases). Germline lookup yields CDR1 LGHDT and CDR2 YNNKEL (reference sequence). V lost 0 bases and J lost 1, with 19 bases in between. There are 19 residues in the CDR3. CDR3 residues: CASSQDRGTDQHSNQPQHF. The CDR3 nucleotides read TGTGCCAGCAGCCAAGATCGGGGGACGGATCAGCACAGCAATCAGCCCCAGCATTTT.

The rearrangement links TRBV25-1 to TRBJ1-1; D unresolved. Trimming stripped 5 bases from V and 6 bases from J, with 16 bases between. The germline V gene encodes CDR1 MGHDK and CDR2 SYGVNS. This CDR3 region has 14 residues. CDR3 DNA: TGTGCCAGCAGTCCTATAGGCGGCAGCCCTGAAGCTTTCTTT. It specifies CASSPIGGSPEAFF. Variable domain in full (rest from reference TRBV25-1 and TRBJ1-1): EADIYQTPRYLVIGTGKKITLECSQTMGHDKMYWYQQDPGMELHLIHYSYGVNSTEKGDLSSESTVSRIRTEHFPLTLESARPSHTSQYLCASSPIGGSPEAFFGQGTRLTVV.

The J gene is TRBJ2-5, the V gene TRBV19, with TRBD2 as a possible D gene (5 bases). V lost 6 bases, J lost 4 bases, and 15 bases lay in between. The CDR3 covers 14 residues. Germline V gives CDR1 LNHDA, CDR2 SQIVND (reference sequence). CDR3 DNA sequence: TGTGCCAGTAGACGGTCAGCGAGCGGAGAGACCCAGTACTTC. Amino acids: CASRRSASGETQYF.